A single sample gave rise to the 21 T cell receptor beta chains below, sequenced in a study of shared clonotypes between healthy human individuals. CD45RO-negative, CCR7-positively selected cells formed the naive CD8 fraction, excluding terminally differentiated effector memory CD45RA+ cells. The repertoire was sequenced with immunoSEQ multiplex PCR; TCRdb's copy has only in-frame clones and lacks some. The repertoire holds fewer than 1 million clones, with 96% as singletons. Sequencing used naive CD8+ T cells sorted from blood. Receptors originate from a man aged 30-40 years in good health.

CDR3 loop: CASSSQTGGYEQYF. DNA for the CDR3: TGTGCCAGCAGCTCGCAGACAGGGGGCTACGAGCAGTACTTC. This chain uses TRBV7-9 with TRBJ2-7; 9 nucleotides align to TRBD1. The CDR3 spans 14 residues. Germline-derived CDR1 and CDR2 are SEHNR and FQNEAQ (reference sequence). The J segment lost 3 bases and the V segment lost 4 bases, leaving 4 bases of the junction unmatched.

The chain carries TRBV19 and TRBJ1-5, with 10 bases aligning to TRBD1. The CDR3 runs to 16 residues. Germline V CDR1 and CDR2: LNHDA, SQIVND (reference sequence). Trimming removed 5 bases from V and 5 bases from J; junction bases left unmatched: 9. CDR3 protein: CASSVLPTGGDQPQHF. CDR3 bases: TGTGCCAGTAGTGTCCTACCGACAGGGGGCGATCAGCCCCAGCATTTT.

V and J are TRBV29-1 and TRBJ2-7; D not resolved. Germline CDR1 reads SQVTM; CDR2 reads ANQGSEA. The CDR3 has 12 residues. V was trimmed by 6 bases and J by 7 bases, leaving 16 bases between them. The chain's CDR3 is CSVVRRVGEQYF. The DNA of the CDR3 is TGCAGCGTCGTGAGGCGAGTGGGAGAGCAGTACTTC.

The gene calls are TRBV7-9 and TRBJ1-4; no reliable D call. The CDR3 sequence is 15 residues long. Per the germline V gene, CDR1 is SEHNR and CDR2 is FQNEAQ (reference sequence). The V end lost 4 bases, the J end lost 5 bases, and 14 bases lay between the germline ends. CDR3 loop: CASSSAGRANEKLFF. The CDR3 DNA reads as TGTGCCAGCAGCTCGGCAGGACGGGCCAATGAAAAACTGTTTTTT.

V gene TRBV5-6 combines with J gene TRBJ2-7; tentatively, D is TRBD2 (6 bases). This CDR3 spans 14 amino acids. Trimming cost V 4 bases and J 2 bases, with 13 bases left between them. Germline V gene data show CDR1 as SGHDT and CDR2 as YYEEEE. The CDR3 here is CASSAGTGTYEQYF. CDR3 sequence (DNA): TGTGCCAGCAGCGCGGGGACTGGAACCTACGAGCAGTACTTC.

This chain joins TRBV15 and TRBJ1-1, with D uncertain. The CDR3 contains 15 residues. The V end was cut by 0 bases, the J end by 0 bases, with 8 bases between. CDR1 and CDR2 from the germline V gene are LNHNV and YYDKDF (reference sequence). CDR3 region: CATSRDRSLNTEAFF. In DNA form, the CDR3 reads TGTGCCACCAGCAGAGATAGGAGCCTGAACACTGAAGCTTTCTTT.

The chain couples TRBV19 to TRBJ1-5; 7 bases fit TRBD1. V dropped 0 bases and J dropped 4; count of bases not matched to a gene: 3. CDR1 and CDR2 (germline): LNHDA, SQIVND (reference sequence). This CDR3 is built from 15 residues. The chain's CDR3 is CASSIEAGGNQPQHF. Here the CDR3 DNA reads TGTGCCAGTAGTATAGAAGCAGGGGGGAATCAGCCCCAGCATTTT. The whole variable domain, filled in from reference TRBV19 and TRBJ1-5, reads DGGITQSPKYLFRKEGQNVTLSCEQNLNHDAMYWYRQDPGQGLRLIYYSQIVNDFQKGDIAEGYSVSREKKESFPLTVTSAQKNPTAFYLCASSIEAGGNQPQHFGDGTRLSIL.

The J gene is TRBJ2-3, the V gene TRBV27, with D perhaps given as TRBD1 or TRBD2 (5 bases each). With 7 bases removed from V and 5 bases from J, the gap between germline ends came to 16 bases. CDR3 length: 14 residues. CDR1 MNHEY and CDR2 SMNVEV come from the germline V gene (reference sequence). The CDR3 loop reads CASNIRGARDTQYF. CDR3 in DNA: TGTGCCAGCAATATAAGAGGGGCTAGAGATACGCAGTATTTT.

This chain joins TRBV28 and TRBJ2-5; TRBD2 matches 7 bases. The germline V gene encodes CDR1 MDHEN and CDR2 SYDVKM. Trimming took 3 bases from V and 5 from J; bases not matched to a gene: 12. CDR3 length: 16 residues. The CDR3 protein is CASSFASGRERETQYF. For the CDR3, the DNA is TGTGCCAGCAGTTTTGCCAGCGGGCGGGAGCGGGAGACCCAGTACTTC.

In regard to this clone: One end of the junction is discordant with germline, which a read error may explain. The chain uses TRBV27 and TRBJ2-7; weak D call: TRBD1 (5 bases). CDR1 and CDR2 from the germline V gene are MNHEY and SMNVEV (reference sequence). The CDR3 length is 14 residues. Here the CDR3 DNA reads TGTGCCAGCAGTTTGGGGCGTCCCTCCGACGAGCAGTACTTC. Its protein is CASSLGRPSDEQYF.

The chain links TRBV6-4 to TRBJ2-7; 9 positions match TRBD1. Germline V lookup: CDR1 MRHNA, CDR2 SNTAGT. The CDR3 is 17 amino acids. V trimming: 5 bases; J trimming: 3 bases; junction bases outside the gene matches: 14. This CDR3 reads CASSSPPGTGRVYEQYF. DNA of the CDR3: TGTGCCAGCAGTAGCCCTCCCGGGACAGGGAGGGTCTACGAGCAGTACTTC.

The chain couples TRBV2 to TRBJ1-1, with D possibly being TRBD1 (5 bases). There are 12 residues in the CDR3. Germline lookup yields CDR1 SNHLY and CDR2 FYNNEI. V gave up 6 bases and J gave up 4 bases, with 9 bases separating them. The DNA of the CDR3 is TGTGCCAGCAGAGATGGGGGCACTGAAGCTTTCTTT. Translating gives CASRDGGTEAFF. Drawing the rest from reference TRBV2 and TRBJ1-1, the complete variable domain is EPEVTQTPSHQVTQMGQEVILRCVPISNHLYFYWYRQILGQKVEFLVSFYNNEISEKSEIFDDQFSVERPDGSNFTLKIRSTKLEDSAMYFCASRDGGTEAFFGQGTRLTVV.

The chain couples TRBV6-5 to TRBJ2-7, with TRBD2 matching over 9 bases. CDR1 is MNHEY and CDR2 is SVGAGI in the germline V gene. The CDR3 has 15 amino acids. The V segment lost 6 bases and the J segment 2 bases; nucleotides outside the gene matches: 8. CDR3 sequence: CASSSGASGTYEQYF. The CDR3, as DNA: TGTGCCAGCAGCTCAGGTGCTAGCGGGACCTACGAGCAGTACTTC.

This chain joins TRBV5-4 and TRBJ2-1, with D unclear. Trimming cost V 4 bases and J 7 bases, with 9 bases left between them. The CDR3 sequence is 12 residues long. Germline values: CDR1 SGHNT, CDR2 YYREEE (reference sequence). CDR3 nucleotides: TGTGCCAGCAGCCCCGTTGGGAATGAGCAGTTCTTC. Translation: CASSPVGNEQFF.

The chain uses TRBV11-2 and TRBJ2-1; D is perhaps TRBD1 (6 bases). The CDR3 length is 12 residues. The germline V gene encodes CDR1 SGHAT and CDR2 FQNNGV. Trimming removed 4 bases from V and 15 bases from J, with 16 bases in between. The CDR3 sequence is CASSSPGPRGFF. In DNA form, the CDR3 reads TGTGCCAGCAGCTCGCCGGGACCCAGGGGGTTCTTC.

The chain carries TRBV28 and TRBJ1-4; D is possibly TRBD1 (5 bases). The V and J ends lost 1 base and 7 bases respectively, with 16 bases between them. CDR1 and CDR2 (germline): MDHEN, SYDVKM. This CDR3 spans 16 amino acids. Here the CDR3 DNA reads TGTGCCAGCAGTTTATCCGGGGGGGAGAGTCCTGAAAAACTGTTTTTT. This encodes CASSLSGGESPEKLFF.

The V call is TRBV7-2, the J call TRBJ2-1; the match to TRBD2 covers 13 bases. The CDR3 loop spans 15 amino acids. V gave up 6 bases and J gave up 8 bases; unmatched junction bases: 7. Germline loops: CDR1 SGHTA, CDR2 FQGNSA. Here the CDR3 reads CASSGLAGVSDEQFF. The CDR3 DNA reads TGTGCCAGCAGTGGACTAGCGGGAGTTTCGGATGAGCAGTTCTTC.

The CDR3: CASSYGTSATYEQYF. As DNA, the CDR3 is TGCGCCAGCAGCTACGGGACTAGCGCGACCTACGAGCAGTACTTC. The gene calls are TRBV5-1 and TRBJ2-7; TRBD2 matches 10 bases. This CDR3 contains 15 residues. Germline V gives CDR1 SGHRS, CDR2 YFSETQ. V lost 3 bases, J lost 2 bases, and 5 bases stayed unmatched. Full variable domain (missing parts from reference TRBV5-1 and TRBJ2-7): KAGVTQTPRYLIKTRGQQVTLSCSPISGHRSVSWYQQTPGQGLQFLFEYFSETQRNKGNFPGRFSGRQFSNSRSEMNVSTLELGDSALYLCASSYGTSATYEQYFGPGTRLTVT.

This CDR3 is CAIRGAKNIQYF. The DNA of the CDR3 is TGTGCCATACGAGGGGCCAAAAACATTCAGTACTTC. This sequence joins TRBV7-9 and TRBJ2-4; a possible D gene is TRBD2 (5 bases). The germline V gene encodes CDR1 SEHNR and CDR2 FQNEAQ (reference sequence). The V end lost 10 bases, the J end lost 1 base, and 8 bases lay between the germline ends. This CDR3 spans 12 amino acids. Filled out from reference TRBV7-9 and TRBJ2-4, the complete variable domain reads DTGVSQNPRHKITKRGQNVTFRCDPISEHNRLYWYRQTLGQGPEFLTYFQNEAQLEKSRLLSDRFSAERPKGSFSTLEIQRTEQGDSAMYLCAIRGAKNIQYFGAGTRLSVL.

The rearrangement links TRBV29-1 to TRBJ1-1; D gene ambiguous. The CDR3 runs to 11 residues. Trimming removed 7 bases from V and 8 bases from J, with 14 bases in between. Germline loops: CDR1 SQVTM, CDR2 ANQGSEA. CDR3: CSAEGRTEAFF. CDR3 DNA: TGCAGCGCAGAGGGCCGCACCGAAGCTTTCTTT. The full variable domain, rest sourced from reference TRBV29-1 and TRBJ1-1, is SAVISQKPSRDICQRGTSLTIQCQVDSQVTMMFWYRQQPGQSLTLIATANQGSEATYESGFVIDKFPISRPNLTFSTLTVSNMSPEDSSIYLCSAEGRTEAFFGQGTRLTVV.

About this clone itself: This could be a read error, since a much larger clone is one nucleotide away. DNA for the CDR3: TGTGCCAGCAGTCGGACAGGCGCCTACGAGCAGTACTTC. Its translation: CASSRTGAYEQYF. The V and J genes are TRBV2 and TRBJ2-7; 7 nucleotides line up with TRBD1. Per germline, CDR1 SNHLY and CDR2 FYNNEI. This CDR3 region has 13 residues. J lost 2 bases, V lost 5 bases, and 3 bases had no gene match.